The clone carrying this TCR beta chain was found a few times. Its antigen is as yet unknown. These data originate in a study of human T cells and chemical hapten exposure. Study at large: The sensitizer, 2% DPC, was used on around 2 cm by around 2 cm of upper inner arm skin.

Noted time point: patch test 1, 2 weeks after DPC sensitization. The sample's treatment: therapeutic diphenylcyclopropenone sensitization with weekly scalp DPC. This CDR3 spans 18 amino acids. The V and J ends lost 6 bases and 5 bases, in that order; junction bases with no gene match: 19. Germline assignment: CDR1 SNHLY and CDR2 FYNNEI. TCRdb reanalysed the RACE reads using MiXCR and keeps one entry per CDR3 protein. The sample shows more than 80,000 distinct CDR3 sequences, 6% to 9% of them seen only once. Points from the study as a whole: DPC sensitization did not alter TCRs above 1 in 1000 frequency.

The receptor comes from a woman in her 30s with alopecia areata. Some clones in this sample may be carry-over from other donors' samples. The specimen was whole blood, collected in connection with sensitization to the hapten diphenylcyclopropenone (DPC). The chain uses TRBV2 and TRBJ1-5; 7 bases match TRBD1. CDR3 amino acids: CASRFSPSFGQADQPQHF. Written as DNA, the CDR3 is TGTGCCAGCAGGTTCTCACCTTCATTCGGACAGGCGGATCAGCCCCAGCATTTT.